The table lists the clone carrying this T cell receptor beta chain with a few counts. The antigen remains unidentified. The V gene's germline CDR1 is LGHNA and CDR2 YSLEER. The CDR3 is made up of 15 amino acids. The trim removed 4 bases at V and 7 bases at J, leaving 5 bases unmatched. This specimen belongs to a study of cytomegalovirus exposure and HLA in healthy donors. Overall study context: Genotyping showed 81% of some 400 donors falling in the Caucasian-associated ancestry cluster. Study results and caveats: Judged likely to be a sequencing artifact was a cluster of highly shared sequence variants. Most TCRs appeared rarely, but some public TCRs recurred in many donors.

The PCR employed 60 Vbeta primers together with 13 Jbeta primers. Sequencing was performed with immunoSEQ multiplex PCR; in TCRdb, only in-frame clones are kept and a portion is missing. The sample includes nearly 100,000 clones, around 10% of them seen just once. This receptor was taken from a man in his forties or fifties in good health and CMV-seropositive. This chain links TRBV4-3 with TRBJ2-2, with 11 bases that match TRBD1. The sample was PBMCs. In nucleotides, the CDR3 is TGCGCCAGCAGCCTTGGACAGGGGGCCGGCGGGGAGCTGTTTTTT. It codes for CASSLGQGAGGELFF.